The 29 T cell receptor beta chains presented below share a single source sample, sequenced in a study of blood T cell repertoires in COVID-19. Clones were read by immunoSEQ multiplex PCR, and TCRdb kept only the in-frame ones, dropping some. This sample has approximately 150,000 clones; about 79% occur once, and the top ten carry roughly 6.8%. The sample was peripheral blood. The receptors were sampled from a woman in her 50s in a cohort sampled during active or convalescent COVID-19.

The chain couples TRBV5-1 to TRBJ1-1; 9 bases align to TRBD1. CDR1 is SGHRS, CDR2 YFSETQ, per germline. Trimming at V came to 3 bases and at J to 5 bases, leaving 8 bases not matched to a gene. CDR3 size: 15 residues. DNA of the CDR3: TGCGCCAGCAGCTCCCGGGACAGGGTATTGACTGAAGCTTTCTTT. Its protein is CASSSRDRVLTEAFF.

The V call is TRBV7-3, the J call TRBJ1-1; D gene ambiguous. V was clipped by 2 bases and J by 0 bases, with 7 bases between them. Germline CDR1 reads SGHTA; CDR2 reads FQGTGA. The CDR3 runs to 14 residues. The CDR3 DNA is TGTGCCAGCAGCTTAGTGGGCATGAACACTGAAGCTTTCTTT. It yields the protein CASSLVGMNTEAFF.

V gene TRBV12-3 or TRBV12-4 combines with J gene TRBJ2-3; no reliable D call. V shed 4 bases and J shed 2 bases, with 4 bases lying between them. This CDR3 comprises 12 residues. The CDR3 sequence: CASSSYTDTQYF. The CDR3 DNA reads as TGTGCCAGCAGTTCTTACACAGATACGCAGTATTTT.

This chain joins TRBV2 and TRBJ2-1; 7 bases are a match to TRBD2. Trimming cost V 5 bases and J 6 bases; bases outside gene matches: 7. The CDR3 contains 14 residues. Germline V gene lookup returns CDR1 SNHLY and CDR2 FYNNEI. CDR3 nucleotide sequence: TGTGCCAGCAGTTTAAGTTGGGGGGGCAATGAGCAGTTCTTC. As protein: CASSLSWGGNEQFF.

The chain couples TRBV29-1 to TRBJ1-1, with D possibly TRBD1 on 5 matching bases. CDR3 length: 15 residues. V lost 5 bases to trimming and J lost 2 bases, with 18 bases between them. From germline, CDR1 is SQVTM and CDR2 ANQGSEA. In DNA form, the CDR3 reads TGCAGCGTTACACCCCCCGACAGTGAAAACACTGAAGCTTTCTTT. Translating it yields CSVTPPDSENTEAFF.

The chain recombines TRBV12-3 or TRBV12-4 with TRBJ2-7; D remains ambiguous. This CDR3 has 12 amino acids. V was pared by 3 bases and J by 4 bases, with 7 bases between. This CDR3 reads CASSFEHYEQYF. CDR3 nucleotides: TGTGCCAGCAGTTTCGAGCATTACGAGCAGTACTTC.

Written as DNA, the CDR3 is TGTGCCAGCAGCCAAGATACGGACTATGGCTACACCTTC. Translated: CASSQDTDYGYTF. The J gene is TRBJ1-2, the V gene TRBV3-1 (or the pseudogene TRBV3-2); D uncertain. V lost 0 bases and J 3 bases, leaving 5 bases between the germline ends. This CDR3 is built from 13 residues. Germline V lookup: CDR1 LGHDT, CDR2 YNNKEL (reference sequence).

This sequence joins TRBV6-5 and TRBJ1-2; tentatively, D is TRBD1 (5 bases). This CDR3 has 14 residues. The germline V and J ends were trimmed by 4 bases and 5 bases, with 14 bases remaining between them. The germline gives CDR1 MNHEY, CDR2 SVGAGI. The CDR3 DNA is TGTGCCAGCAGTTCACGACAGCCCTTTTATGGCTACACCTTC. Its translation: CASSSRQPFYGYTF.

V and J are TRBV18 and TRBJ2-7; the D gene is possibly TRBD1 (5 bases). CDR3 length: 14 amino acids. Trimming stripped 2 bases from V and 1 base from J, with 9 bases between. Germline V gene sequence: CDR1 KGHSH, CDR2 LQKENI. In DNA form, the CDR3 reads TGTGCCAGCTCACCAGGGGCGCTATCCTACGAGCAGTACTTC. Residues: CASSPGALSYEQYF.

The rearrangement joins TRBV19 to TRBJ2-6; D unclear. This CDR3 has 13 residues. Trimming took 7 bases from V and 0 from J, leaving 4 bases between them. The V gene's germline CDR1 is LNHDA and CDR2 SQIVND (reference sequence). CDR3 amino acids: CASIRSGANVLTF. The CDR3 nucleotides read TGTGCCAGTATTCGCTCTGGGGCCAACGTCCTGACTTTC. The whole variable domain, filled in from reference TRBV19 and TRBJ2-6, reads DGGITQSPKYLFRKEGQNVTLSCEQNLNHDAMYWYRQDPGQGLRLIYYSQIVNDFQKGDIAEGYSVSREKKESFPLTVTSAQKNPTAFYLCASIRSGANVLTFGAGSRLTVL.

The chain is built from TRBV10-3 and TRBJ2-5; 9 nucleotides agree with TRBD1. The CDR3 has 14 amino acids. Germline V gene lookup returns CDR1 ENHRY and CDR2 SYGVKD. V lost 10 bases and J lost 4; bases outside the gene matches: 10. The CDR3 protein is CATRTGEGVETQYF. Written as DNA, the CDR3 is TGTGCCACTCGGACAGGGGAAGGGGTAGAGACCCAGTACTTC.

The gene calls are TRBV11-3 and TRBJ2-3, with D possibly matching TRBD2 (6 bases). This CDR3 contains 15 residues. The V end lost 5 bases, the J end lost 2 bases, and 14 bases lay between the germline ends. CDR1 is SGHNT and CDR2 is YENEEA in the germline V gene. The CDR3 loop is CASSAEGRTTDTQYF. The CDR3 DNA sequence: TGTGCCAGCAGCGCGGAGGGACGGACCACAGATACGCAGTATTTT.

The chain carries TRBV9 and TRBJ1-1, with D perhaps matching TRBD1 (5 bases). The CDR3 length is 15 residues. Trimming stripped 5 bases from V and 0 bases from J, with 14 bases between. Looked up from germline, CDR1 is SGDLS and CDR2 is YYNGEE. In DNA form, the CDR3 reads TGTGCCAGCAGGCAGGGCAGTAGTATGAACACTGAAGCTTTCTTT. Its protein is CASRQGSSMNTEAFF.

The chain is built from TRBV9 and TRBJ2-2; 8 bases agree with TRBD1. Germline trimming cut 5 bases from V and 6 bases from J; bases unmatched to any gene: 9. Per germline, CDR1 SGDLS and CDR2 YYNGEE. The CDR3 covers 15 residues. CDR3 in amino acids: CASRRDRLLAGELFF. The CDR3 DNA reads TGTGCCAGCAGAAGGGACAGGCTTCTTGCCGGGGAGCTGTTTTTT.

V usage is TRBV21-1 and J usage is TRBJ1-6. TRBV21-1 is designated a pseudogene. The CDR3 covers 16 residues. The CDR3: CASSTTSGRDNSPLHF. The CDR3 region has the DNA TGTGCCAGCAGCACTACTTCTGGGAGGGATAATTCACCCCTCCACTTT.

This chain uses TRBV2 with TRBJ1-4; 10 nucleotides line up with TRBD1. The J segment lost 8 bases and the V segment lost 11 bases, leaving 8 bases of the junction unmatched. Germline V gene lookup returns CDR1 SNHLY and CDR2 FYNNEI. The CDR3 runs to 13 residues. The CDR3 region has the DNA TGTGCCGGACGACAGGGGGCTGGGGAAAAACTGTTTTTT. Its protein product is CAGRQGAGEKLFF.

The chain recombines TRBV6-2 or TRBV6-3 with TRBJ2-7; TRBD2 aligns across 10 bases. The CDR3 spans 15 residues. CDR1 is MNHEY, CDR2 SVGEGT, per germline. Trimming removed 7 bases from V and 4 bases from J; junction bases left unmatched: 10. The CDR3 nucleotides are TGTGCCAGCACCCCTGTAGCGGGGGGCTGGTACGAGCAGTACTTC. Its translation: CASTPVAGGWYEQYF.

V usage is TRBV7-3 and J usage is TRBJ2-3; TRBD2 aligns across 8 bases. The CDR3 totals 13 residues. V lost 9 bases and J lost 3; bases outside the gene matches: 5. The V gene's germline CDR1 is SGHTA and CDR2 FQGTGA. The CDR3 coding sequence is TGTGCCAGTGTACTAGCGGATACAGATACGCAGTATTTT. Translated: CASVLADTDTQYF.

V usage is TRBV6-5 and J usage is TRBJ2-7; D gene ambiguous. This CDR3 is built from 14 residues. The germline V gene encodes CDR1 MNHEY and CDR2 SVGAGI. The germline V and J ends were trimmed by 0 bases and 3 bases, with 9 bases remaining between them. The CDR3 nucleotides read TGTGCCAGCAGTTACTCGAAACAGTTCTACGAGCAGTACTTC. Protein sequence: CASSYSKQFYEQYF.

The chain employs TRBV3-1 (or the pseudogene TRBV3-2) and TRBJ1-3; TRBD1 is a possible D gene (5 bases). Germline V lookup: CDR1 LGHDT, CDR2 YNNKEL (reference sequence). The CDR3 spans 16 residues. V lost 3 bases and J lost 0, with 12 bases in between. For the CDR3, the DNA is TGTGCCAGCAGCCAGGAGGGGCGGATCTCTGGAAACACCATATATTTT. It translates to CASSQEGRISGNTIYF.

The gene calls are TRBV29-1 and TRBJ2-3; 8 bases are a match to TRBD1. Germline CDR1 reads SQVTM; CDR2 reads ANQGSEA. This CDR3 is built from 15 residues. The J segment lost 4 bases and the V segment lost 3 bases, leaving 9 bases of the junction unmatched. CDR3 residues: CSVDSDREYADTQYF. The CDR3 DNA reads as TGCAGCGTTGACTCGGACAGGGAGTACGCAGATACGCAGTATTTT.

This clone has a handful of counts. The chain's CDR3 is CASSSIRVNTEAFF. The CDR3 DNA reads as TGTGCCAGCAGTTCAATCAGGGTGAACACTGAAGCTTTCTTT. The chain uses TRBV27 and TRBJ1-1, with a possible D match to TRBD1 (5 bases). The CDR3 runs 14 residues. The germline gives CDR1 MNHEY, CDR2 SMNVEV (reference sequence). Trimming took off 4 bases at V and 0 bases at J, with 9 bases between the two ends.

This sequence joins TRBV2 and TRBJ2-1; D remains ambiguous. V was cut by 6 bases and J by 0 bases, with 6 bases left in between. The germline V gene has CDR1 SNHLY and CDR2 FYNNEI. The CDR3 consists of 13 residues. Written as DNA, the CDR3 is TGTGCCAGCAGGGAGAGCTCCTACAATGAGCAGTTCTTC. Translated, it gives CASRESSYNEQFF.

This CDR3 is CASSLDRGSATNEKLFF. The CDR3 nucleotides are TGTGCCAGCAGTTTAGACCGGGGATCTGCAACTAATGAAAAACTGTTTTTT. V usage is TRBV27 and J usage is TRBJ1-4; D gene ambiguous. Trimming took 2 bases from V and 0 from J, leaving 13 bases between them. The CDR3 length is 17 residues. Looked up from germline, CDR1 is MNHEY and CDR2 is SMNVEV (reference sequence).

The genes are TRBV11-2 and TRBJ2-7; 9 bases agree with TRBD1. The CDR3 runs to 15 residues. The trim removed 5 bases at V and 4 bases at J, leaving 9 bases unmatched. Germline lookup yields CDR1 SGHAT and CDR2 FQNNGV. CDR3 DNA sequence: TGTGCCAGCAGCCTCGAGACAGGGGGGTTTTACGAGCAGTACTTC. Protein sequence: CASSLETGGFYEQYF.

The chain couples TRBV7-9 to TRBJ2-5, with 8 bases lining up with TRBD2. Trimming removed 1 base from V and 9 bases from J; junction bases left unmatched: 7. The CDR3 loop spans 14 amino acids. Germline assignment: CDR1 SEHNR and CDR2 FQNEAQ (reference sequence). CDR3 coding DNA: TGTGCCAGCAGCTTAGGGCGGGGGGAACCGTCCCAGTACTTC. This sequence encodes CASSLGRGEPSQYF.

This sequence joins TRBV27 and TRBJ1-1; D remains unclear. V was clipped by 5 bases and J by 6 bases, with 10 bases between them. CDR3 size: 12 residues. The germline gives CDR1 MNHEY, CDR2 SMNVEV (reference sequence). CDR3 residues: CASSRGGAEAFF. The CDR3 DNA follows: TGTGCCAGCAGTCGGGGTGGGGCTGAAGCTTTCTTT.

The chain is built from TRBV6-5 and TRBJ1-5, with a weak D call TRBD1 (5 bases). V was cut by 11 bases and J by 2 bases, with 19 bases left in between. Germline CDR1 reads MNHEY; CDR2 reads SVGAGI. The CDR3 is 15 residues long. Here the CDR3 DNA reads TGTGCCGGTTCTATAGGGGCTTTGGGCAATCAGCCCCAGCATTTT. Encoded protein: CAGSIGALGNQPQHF.

This clone was counted a single time. The chain has TRBV19 and TRBJ1-6; D unresolved. V was pared by 5 bases and J by 8 bases, with 13 bases between. CDR1 is LNHDA and CDR2 is SQIVND in the germline V gene (reference sequence). The CDR3 sequence is 14 residues long. The CDR3 DNA reads as TGTGCCAGTAGTCCCCAGGTTACGGATTCACCCCTCCACTTT. Translation: CASSPQVTDSPLHF.